Here is one T cell receptor beta chain with its context. Produced via immunoSEQ multiplex PCR; TCRdb's table is partial and in-frame only. Of 2,100,000 or so clones listed, almost 96% are singletons. This CDR3 is built from 13 residues. The V and J ends lost 8 bases and 1 base respectively, with 11 bases between them. Germline V lookup: CDR1 LNHDA, CDR2 SQIVND (reference sequence). This entry belongs to a study of shared clonotypes between healthy human individuals. The rearrangement joins TRBV19 to TRBJ1-1; D is ambiguous. The material sequenced was naive CD4+ T cells sorted from blood. Subset reported: CD45RA+ positively selected. This sequence was found in a man younger than 35 in good health. The CDR3 reads CASQAPKNTEAFF. For the CDR3, the DNA is TGTGCCAGTCAGGCCCCAAAGAACACTGAAGCTTTCTTT.